The present T cell receptor (beta chain) was sequenced within a study of STAT5B mutations in CD4+ large granular lymphocyte leukemia. Study-wide background: Among healthy controls, a particular HLA allele went with more CDR3 'QG' motifs. Whole-study findings and limits: Top patient clones used TRBV06 genes more often: 8/27 versus 2/35 in controls. Main leukemic clonotypes were patient-specific, but under 30% appeared at low frequency elsewhere.

Healthy controls were blood donor buffy coats. Turning to this clone: The antigen remains undetermined.

CDR1 and CDR2 (germline): SGHTA, FQGNSA. V lost 7 bases, J lost 0 bases, and 7 bases lay in between. The CDR3 totals 13 residues. Repertoires were generated with immunoSEQ multiplex PCR, while TCRdb's copy carries only in-frame clones and drops some. The sample records about 38,000 clones, approximately 85% being singletons. The chain recombines TRBV7-2 with TRBJ1-5; D not certain. Sequencing was performed on CD4+ T cells from blood buffy coats. This sequence was found in a human donor in good health. The CDR3 loop reads CASNPDSNQPQHF. The CDR3 nucleotides read TGTGCCAGCAACCCCGATAGCAATCAGCCCCAGCATTTT.